The rows below give T cell receptor beta chains drawn from one sample of a study of blood T cell repertoires in COVID-19. The protocol was immunoSEQ multiplex PCR, while the TCRdb copy is restricted to in-frame clones and leaves out a portion. The sample has around 220,000 clones, under 85% seen once. What was sequenced was peripheral blood. The receptors were gathered from a woman aged 40 to 50 with active or convalescent COVID-19. CDR3s include the opening cysteine and the closing phenylalanine or tryptophan. The order of the fields is D gene, clone size, V gene, J gene, CDR3 protein, CDR3 DNA. D genes are given only for firm matches. The size of a clone is reported for some rows only, either as once, few or many, or as a class for expanded clones.

TRBD1,few,TRBV6-5,TRBJ1-2,CASSTRTGLGYGYTF,TGTGCCAGCAGTACCCGGACAGGGCTGGGGTATGGCTACACCTTC
TRBD2,NA,TRBV9,TRBJ2-5,CASSLGTSGLAETQYF,TGTGCCAGCAGCCTCGGGACTAGCGGGCTCGCGGAGACCCAGTACTTC
NA,NA,TRBV20-1,TRBJ2-4,CSASSGKNIQYF,TGCAGTGCTAGTTCGGGAAAAAACATTCAGTACTTC
TRBD1,NA,TRBV29-1,TRBJ2-1,CSAVTGVVGHNEQFF,TGCAGCGCCGTCACAGGGGTCGTGGGACACAATGAGCAGTTCTTC
TRBD1,NA,TRBV2,TRBJ1-1,CASSELDRVTEAFF,TGTGCCAGCAGTGAACTCGACAGGGTCACTGAAGCTTTCTTT
NA,NA,TRBV12-3/TRBV12-4,TRBJ1-1,CAVGGNTEAFF,TGTGCCGTAGGAGGGAACACTGAAGCTTTCTTT
NA,NA,TRBV19,TRBJ1-5,CASSPLLGGNQPQHF,TGTGCCAGTAGCCCTTTGTTGGGGGGTAATCAGCCCCAGCATTTT
NA,once,TRBV10-3,TRBJ1-6,CAIKGHDNSPLHF,TGTGCCATCAAGGGACATGATAATTCACCCCTCCACTTT
NA,NA,TRBV9,TRBJ2-5,CASSVAGIGTQYF,TGTGCCAGCAGCGTAGCGGGGATTGGGACCCAGTACTTC
TRBD1,NA,TRBV11-2,TRBJ2-3,CASSLGTGGTDTQYF,TGTGCCAGCAGCTTAGGGACAGGGGGTACAGATACGCAGTATTTT
TRBD2,once,TRBV23-1,TRBJ2-1,CASSQIGAGGFYNEQFF,TGCGCCAGCAGTCAAATCGGAGCGGGGGGGTTCTACAATGAGCAGTTCTTC